The 2 T cell receptor beta chains below were found in one sample sequenced in a study of cytomegalovirus exposure and HLA in healthy donors. Assay: immunoSEQ multiplex PCR; the TCRdb copy retains only in-frame clones and omits some. The table has 100,000 to 150,000 clones, roughly 94% seen once. Material: PBMCs. The receptors here all came from a woman between 18 and 30 years old in good health and CMV-seronegative.

V gene TRBV30 combines with J gene TRBJ2-7, with D perhaps TRBD2 (6 bases). Germline loops: CDR1 GTSNPN, CDR2 SVGIG (reference sequence). The length of the CDR3 is 13 residues. Deletions cut 0 bases from V and 1 base from J, with 7 bases between. DNA for the CDR3: TGTGCCTGGAGTGTTGGGGGGTCCTACGAGCAGTACTTC. Translating gives CAWSVGGSYEQYF.

The chain couples TRBV19 to TRBJ2-5, with TRBD1 matching 9 bases. Germline CDR1 reads LNHDA; CDR2 reads SQIVND (reference sequence). This CDR3 contains 14 residues. The V gene end was trimmed by 5 bases and the J gene end by 5 bases; junction bases not matched to a gene: 6. CDR3 amino acids: CASSQGTGRETQYF. The CDR3 DNA sequence: TGTGCCAGTAGTCAAGGGACAGGGCGGGAGACCCAGTACTTC. The full variable domain, its missing parts supplied by reference TRBV19 and TRBJ2-5, is DGGITQSPKYLFRKEGQNVTLSCEQNLNHDAMYWYRQDPGQGLRLIYYSQIVNDFQKGDIAEGYSVSREKKESFPLTVTSAQKNPTAFYLCASSQGTGRETQYFGPGTRLLVL.